The 9 T cell receptor beta chains below were found in one sample sequenced in a study of blood T cell repertoires in COVID-19. The assay was immunoSEQ multiplex PCR, and TCRdb's table has in-frame clones only and misses some. Here the sample spans about 260,000 clones, less than 95% being singletons. The sequenced sample consisted of PBMCs or T cells enriched from blood (not recorded which). These receptors were obtained from a man between 35 and 55 years old who had been exposed to COVID-19.

J is TRBJ1-3 and V is TRBV9; D not certain. In germline, CDR1 is SGDLS, CDR2 YYNGEE. V was trimmed by 4 bases and J by 4 bases, leaving 9 bases between them. This CDR3 contains 13 residues. In DNA form, the CDR3 reads TGTGCCAGCAGCAACGGTTTAGGAAACACCATATATTTT. This encodes CASSNGLGNTIYF.

This chain joins TRBV7-9 and TRBJ2-3; TRBD2 matches at 8 bases. Trimming took 0 bases from V and 6 from J; bases not matched to a gene: 5. The CDR3 is made up of 15 amino acids. Per germline, CDR1 SEHNR and CDR2 FQNEAQ (reference sequence). The CDR3 DNA is TGTGCCAGCAGCTTAGCAAGCGGGAGCTGGGATACGCAGTATTTT. Its translation: CASSLASGSWDTQYF.

The J gene is TRBJ2-6, the V gene TRBV27, with unresolved D. Germline values: CDR1 MNHEY, CDR2 SMNVEV (reference sequence). The CDR3 is 15 residues long. V lost 5 bases and J lost 7, with 15 bases in between. The CDR3 nucleotides read TGTGCCAGCAGTCTCCCCAGGATTTTAGCCAACGTCCTGACTTTC. Protein product: CASSLPRILANVLTF.

The rearrangement uses TRBV4-3 and TRBJ1-2; D call uncertain. This CDR3 is 15 amino acids long. Trimming took off 0 bases at V and 2 bases at J, with 10 bases between the two ends. The germline V gene encodes CDR1 LGHNA and CDR2 YSLEER. CDR3 in DNA: TGCGCCAGCAGCCAAGAGAGAGTCATAAACTATGGCTACACCTTC. Amino acids: CASSQERVINYGYTF.

This clone has just a few counts. J is TRBJ2-1 and V is TRBV5-1; 10 nucleotides align to TRBD2. The CDR3 totals 15 residues. The germline CDR1 and CDR2 sequences are SGHRS and YFSETQ. V lost 0 bases to trimming and J lost 8 bases; unmatched junction nucleotides: 5. CDR3 amino acids: CASSLASGSWDEQFF. The CDR3 bases are TGCGCCAGCAGCTTGGCTAGCGGGAGTTGGGATGAGCAGTTCTTC.

The chain has TRBV5-4 and TRBJ1-1; maybe TRBD1 (6 bases). Trimming took off 5 bases at V and 0 bases at J, with 17 bases between the two ends. Germline V gives CDR1 SGHNT, CDR2 YYREEE (reference sequence). The CDR3 length is 16 residues. CDR3: CASSTYDRRMNTEAFF. For the CDR3, the DNA is TGTGCCAGCAGTACATACGACAGGCGGATGAACACTGAAGCTTTCTTT. The full variable domain, completed using reference TRBV5-4 and TRBJ1-1, is ETGVTQSPTHLIKTRGQQVTLRCSSQSGHNTVSWYQQALGQGPQFIFQYYREEENGRGNFPPRFSGLQFPNYSSELNVNALELDDSALYLCASSTYDRRMNTEAFFGQGTRLTVV.

The table lists this clone with a count of one. The chain joins TRBV6-5 to TRBJ2-7, with D possibly being TRBD2 (5 bases). The CDR3 is made up of 14 amino acids. The germline V and J ends were trimmed by 2 bases and 2 bases, with 10 bases remaining between them. From germline, CDR1 is MNHEY and CDR2 SVGAGI. This CDR3 reads CASSYGPGTYEQYF. CDR3 sequence (DNA): TGTGCCAGCAGTTACGGGCCGGGGACCTACGAGCAGTACTTC.

The table lists this clone with a count of one. The J gene is TRBJ1-6, the V gene TRBV12-5, with a possible D match to TRBD1 (6 bases). From germline, CDR1 is LGHNT and CDR2 FRNRAP. The CDR3 totals 15 residues. Trimming shortened V by 2 bases and J by 7 bases, and 12 bases separated the two germline ends. Here the CDR3 DNA reads TGTGCTAGTGGTTTGTCAGGGGAGAGGAATTCACCCCTCCACTTT. It is translated as CASGLSGERNSPLHF.

This chain links TRBV3-1 (or the pseudogene TRBV3-2) with TRBJ1-5, with 8 bases identical to TRBD1. Losses at the gene ends were 5 bases for V and 5 bases for J; bases not matched to a gene: 2. Germline V lookup: CDR1 LGHDT, CDR2 YNNKEL (reference sequence). CDR3 size: 13 residues. In DNA, the CDR3 is TGTGCCAGCAGCGGGACAGGATATCAGCCCCAGCATTTT. Encoded protein: CASSGTGYQPQHF.